Below are 22 T cell receptor beta chains sequenced from a single sample in a study of T cells in Graves' hyperthyroidism and ophthalmopathy. Using RNA transcripts as the source, TCR beta CDR3 regions were amplified. During a first-round RT-PCR of the TCR CDR3, the HTBI primer set was used. MiXCR was run by TCRdb on the multiplex PCR reads, yielding one entry per CDR3 protein. The repertoire has hundreds of thousands of distinct CDR3 sequences, 16% of them found once; the top ten carry 15% to 20%. Sequencing was carried out using blood. These receptors were collected from a young woman with Graves' hyperthyroidism.

Details on this clonotype: One base away lies a much larger clone, so this may be a sequencing read error. The gene calls are TRBV19 and TRBJ1-1; D is perhaps TRBD1 (5 bases). Germline V gives CDR1 LNHDA, CDR2 SQIVND (reference sequence). This CDR3 spans 14 amino acids. CDR3 coding DNA: TGTGCCAGTAGTATCGGCAGGGCGAACATTGAAGCTTTCTTT. It specifies CASSIGRANIEAFF.

This clonotype was seen only a few times. V gene TRBV5-1 combines with J gene TRBJ2-1, with TRBD1 matching over 7 bases. The CDR3 spans 15 residues. The junction had 4 bases not matched to a gene; V was cut back by 0 bases and J by 4 bases. The germline V gene encodes CDR1 SGHRS and CDR2 YFSETQ. CDR3 protein: CASSLAGDRYNEQFF. CDR3 bases: TGCGCCAGCAGCTTGGCCGGGGACAGATACAATGAGCAGTTCTTC.

The chain has TRBV19 and TRBJ1-6; 8 bases agree with TRBD1. CDR3 length equals 15 residues. Germline values: CDR1 LNHDA, CDR2 SQIVND (reference sequence). The V gene end was trimmed by 4 bases and the J gene end by 10 bases; junction bases not matched to a gene: 9. CDR3 bases: TGTGCCAGTAGTACGTCAGGGGGCGTTAAGTCACCCCTCCACTTT. The encoded protein is CASSTSGGVKSPLHF.

This clonotype was picked up many times. The chain couples TRBV12-5 to TRBJ1-1; D possibly corresponds to TRBD1 (5 bases). Deletions cut 2 bases from V and 4 bases from J, with 17 bases between. Germline lookup yields CDR1 LGHNT and CDR2 FRNRAP. The CDR3 loop spans 16 amino acids. CDR3 in DNA: TGTGCTAGTGGTTTGACAAGCGGGGGATTTGGCACTGAAGCTTTCTTT. Encoded protein: CASGLTSGGFGTEAFF. The full variable domain, with the rest looked up from reference TRBV12-5 and TRBJ1-1, is DARVTQTPRHKVTEMGQEVTMRCQPILGHNTVFWYRQTMMQGLELLAYFRNRAPLDDSGMPKDRFSAEMPDATLATLKIQPSEPRDSAVYFCASGLTSGGFGTEAFFGQGTRLTVV.

The table lists this clonotype with a few counts. This chain joins TRBV3-1 and TRBJ2-5; D is uncertain. Germline V gives CDR1 LGHDT, CDR2 YNNKEL (reference sequence). The CDR3 runs 11 residues. Trimming took 6 bases from V and 3 from J, leaving 5 bases between them. CDR3 amino acids: CASREKETQYF. For the CDR3, the DNA is TGTGCCAGCAGAGAGAAAGAGACCCAGTACTTC.

The chain has TRBV3-1 and TRBJ2-3; D is possibly TRBD1 (5 bases). Per the germline V gene, CDR1 is LGHDT and CDR2 is YNNKEL (reference sequence). CDR3 size: 15 residues. Trimming took 2 bases from V and 0 from J, leaving 9 bases between them. CDR3 loop: CASSQSRASTDTQYF. In DNA, the CDR3 is TGTGCCAGCAGCCAATCCAGGGCTAGCACAGATACGCAGTATTTT.

This clonotype was observed a few times. The V and J genes are TRBV6-1 and TRBJ1-5; a weak D match, TRBD1 (5 bases). V lost 7 bases, J lost 4 bases, and 17 bases lay in between. This CDR3 region has 15 residues. Germline values: CDR1 MNHNS, CDR2 SASEGT. The CDR3 DNA reads TGTGCCAGCATCCCCGGGACGTTTGGGAATCAGCCCCAGCATTTT. This codes for CASIPGTFGNQPQHF.

The chain carries TRBV20-1 and TRBJ2-1, with D perhaps matching TRBD1 (5 bases). The CDR3 is made up of 16 amino acids. Trimming cost V 0 bases and J 7 bases, with 19 bases left between them. Germline assignment: CDR1 DFQATT and CDR2 SNEGSKA (reference sequence). The CDR3 nucleotides are TGCAGTGCTAGAGATCGTTGGCAGGGTGGAGCGAATGAGCAGTTCTTC. Protein sequence: CSARDRWQGGANEQFF.

This clonotype came up many times. The J gene is TRBJ2-7, the V gene TRBV6-1; TRBD1 agrees at 7 bases. The CDR3 length is 15 residues. Germline lookup yields CDR1 MNHNS and CDR2 SASEGT. V was clipped by 6 bases and J by 1 base; unmatched bases: 9. The CDR3 reads CASRLPGQSSYEQYF. CDR3 DNA: TGTGCCAGCAGGTTACCGGGACAGTCATCCTACGAGCAGTACTTC.

In this sample, this clonotype turned up a few times. The chain links TRBV5-4 to TRBJ2-5; 12 nucleotides match TRBD2. The CDR3 runs to 16 residues. Trimming took 4 bases from V and 2 from J; bases not matched to a gene: 6. Germline assignment: CDR1 SGHNT and CDR2 YYREEE (reference sequence). In nucleotides, the CDR3 is TGTGCCAGCAGCCGTCGGACTAGCGGGAAGCAAGAGACCCAGTACTTC. Translating gives CASSRRTSGKQETQYF.

This clonotype was picked up many times. The chain combines TRBV13 with TRBJ1-4; 8 nucleotides match TRBD1. This CDR3 has 16 amino acids. V lost 5 bases, J lost 1 base, and 6 bases stayed unmatched. CDR1 is PRHDT, CDR2 FYEKMQ, per germline (reference sequence). The CDR3 DNA sequence: TGTGCCAGCAGCGACAGGGGTTTTGGAACTAATGAAAAACTGTTTTTT. Residues: CASSDRGFGTNEKLFF.

The chain recombines TRBV2 with TRBJ2-2; TRBD2 matches 14 bases. CDR3 length: 19 amino acids. J lost 7 bases, V lost 7 bases, and 17 bases had no gene match. Per the germline V gene, CDR1 is SNHLY and CDR2 is FYNNEI. CDR3 nucleotide sequence: TGTGCCAGCACCCACCGGGGACTAGCGGGAGCCCTAGGAGGCGGGGAGCTGTTTTTT. The encoded protein is CASTHRGLAGALGGGELFF.

The V gene is TRBV19, the J gene TRBJ2-1; D remains unclear. V dropped 3 bases and J dropped 8 bases, with 17 bases sitting between them. From germline, CDR1 is LNHDA and CDR2 SQIVND (reference sequence). The CDR3 contains 15 residues. DNA of the CDR3: TGTGCCAGTAGTATTTTCCCCCTAGATAGGCATGAGCAGTTCTTC. This sequence encodes CASSIFPLDRHEQFF.

V is TRBV7-2 and J is TRBJ2-1; no clear D. The V gene lost 1 base and the J gene lost 8 bases, with 12 bases spanning the gap. In germline, CDR1 is SGHTA, CDR2 FQGNSA. The CDR3 has 14 residues. CDR3 sequence reads: CASSLGVVSDEQFF. The CDR3 coding sequence is TGTGCCAGCAGCTTAGGGGTGGTATCGGATGAGCAGTTCTTC.

This clonotype appeared a few times. CDR3 sequence: CASSRLSTSGPDTQYF. CDR3 nucleotides: TGTGCCAGCAGCCGACTCTCGACTAGCGGCCCAGATACGCAGTATTTT. V usage is TRBV7-2 and J usage is TRBJ2-3, with 9 bases identical to TRBD2. V dropped 5 bases and J dropped 4; count of bases not matched to a gene: 10. In germline, CDR1 is SGHTA, CDR2 FQGNSA. This CDR3 is 16 amino acids long.

This clonotype was counted a few times. The chain recombines TRBV5-1 with TRBJ2-1; 11 bases agree with TRBD1. There are 12 residues in the CDR3. Germline lookup yields CDR1 SGHRS and CDR2 YFSETQ. With V trimmed by 0 bases and J by 15 bases, 2 bases remained unmatched. The DNA for the CDR3 is TGCGCCAGCAGCTTGGAGGGACAGGGGGGGTTCTTC. Protein sequence: CASSLEGQGGFF. The full variable domain, with the rest looked up from reference TRBV5-1 and TRBJ2-1, is KAGVTQTPRYLIKTRGQQVTLSCSPISGHRSVSWYQQTPGQGLQFLFEYFSETQRNKGNFPGRFSGRQFSNSRSEMNVSTLELGDSALYLCASSLEGQGGFFGPGTRLTVL.

This clonotype came up many times. The chain uses TRBV20-1 and TRBJ2-7; possible D gene TRBD1, 5 bases. Germline loops: CDR1 DFQATT, CDR2 SNEGSKA (reference sequence). V was shortened by 0 bases and J by 6 bases, with 15 bases between the two germline ends. The CDR3 extends over 14 amino acids. In DNA, the CDR3 is TGCAGTGCTAGAGATCGGGTAGGGGTTGGCGAGCAGTACTTC. This gives the protein CSARDRVGVGEQYF.

The rearrangement uses TRBV6-5 and TRBJ2-7; 8 bases line up with TRBD2. V lost 2 bases to trimming and J lost 4 bases; unmatched junction nucleotides: 7. Germline V gives CDR1 MNHEY, CDR2 SVGAGI. The length of the CDR3 is 15 residues. The CDR3 coding sequence is TGTGCCAGCAGTTACGTTGCTAGCGGGCGTTACGAGCAGTACTTC. Translated, it gives CASSYVASGRYEQYF.

The count of this clonotype is one. An end of the junction differs from the germline gene, which may be a read error. The gene calls are TRBV30 and TRBJ2-7, with TRBD2 as a possible D gene (6 bases). Germline lookup yields CDR1 GTSNPN and CDR2 SVGIG (reference sequence). CDR3 length: 13 residues. The CDR3 DNA sequence: TGTGCCTGGAGTGGTGGAGGGATCTACGAGCAGTGCTTC. Protein: CAWSGGGIYEQCF.

This clonotype has a handful of counts. The chain carries TRBV30 and TRBJ2-7; TRBD1 matches at 10 bases. The CDR3 is made up of 12 amino acids. Germline CDR1 reads GTSNPN; CDR2 reads SVGIG (reference sequence). The ends lost 3 bases at V and 6 bases at J; junction bases unmatched: 2. The CDR3 sequence is CAWSDRGPEQYF. CDR3 DNA: TGTGCCTGGAGCGACAGGGGGCCCGAGCAGTACTTC.

The chain carries TRBV5-1 and TRBJ2-5; no definite D call. V shed 0 bases and J shed 0 bases, with 9 bases lying between them. The germline V gene encodes CDR1 SGHRS and CDR2 YFSETQ. This CDR3 contains 15 residues. CDR3 protein: CASSLGPSYQETQYF. CDR3 nucleotides: TGCGCCAGCAGCTTGGGGCCTAGTTACCAAGAGACCCAGTACTTC.

This clonotype came up a few times. This chain uses TRBV10-3 with TRBJ2-3, with 7 bases lining up with TRBD2. CDR3 size: 14 residues. Germline V lookup: CDR1 ENHRY, CDR2 SYGVKD. Trimming took 7 bases from V and 3 from J; bases not matched to a gene: 7. CDR3 DNA sequence: TGTGCCATCAACCACAGCGGGGCTACAGATACGCAGTATTTT. Translation gives CAINHSGATDTQYF.